The 18 T cell receptor beta chains below were found in one sample sequenced in a study of T-cell memory formation after mild COVID-19. Each CDR3 protein is one row after TCRdb ran MiXCR on the 5' RACE reads. The table records approximately 100,000 distinct CDR3 sequences, around 10% of them present only once. Specimen: PBMCs or a T cell subset sorted from them (not recorded which). The receptors derive from a man aged 18 to 29 who had mild COVID-19 (a few samples of this study predate the infection). Cell type and time point are not known.

This clonotype showed up just a few times. The chain has TRBV9 and TRBJ2-1; D tentatively fits TRBD1 or TRBD2 (7 bases each). V gave up 3 bases and J gave up 10 bases, with 14 bases separating them. CDR3 size: 13 residues. Per germline, CDR1 SGDLS and CDR2 YYNGEE. The CDR3 DNA sequence: TGTGCCAGCAGCGGGCCCCAGGGGGGGGAGCAGTTCTTC. Amino acid sequence: CASSGPQGGEQFF. Combining the CDR3 with reference TRBV9 and TRBJ2-1 gives the whole variable domain DSGVTQTPKHLITATGQRVTLRCSPRSGDLSVYWYQQSLDQGLQFLIQYYNGEERAKGNILERFSAQQFPDLHSELNLSSLELGDSALYFCASSGPQGGEQFFGPGTRLTVL.

The chain uses TRBV7-9 and TRBJ2-7, with a weak D call TRBD2 (5 bases). The CDR3 spans 14 residues. CDR1 is SEHNR, CDR2 FQNEAQ, per germline (reference sequence). V was shortened by 5 bases and J by 3 bases, with 14 bases between the two germline ends. The CDR3 sequence: CASSPDEGFYEQYV. The DNA of the CDR3 is TGTGCCAGCAGCCCGGACGAGGGATTCTACGAGCAGTACGTC.

This clonotype was seen ten or more times. The V and J genes are TRBV4-1 and TRBJ2-2, with unresolved D. The CDR3 consists of 14 residues. Trimming removed 4 bases from V and 9 bases from J, with 15 bases in between. Germline values: CDR1 MGHRA, CDR2 YSYEKL. Written as DNA, the CDR3 is TGCGCCAGCAGCCTCTTTCGCGAAACCTGGGAGCTGTTTTTT. Translating gives CASSLFRETWELFF.

The sample holds a few counts of this clonotype. This chain uses TRBV9 with TRBJ2-3; 11 nucleotides line up with TRBD2. This CDR3 is built from 19 residues. From germline, CDR1 is SGDLS and CDR2 YYNGEE. The trim removed 4 bases at V and 0 bases at J, leaving 13 bases unmatched. This CDR3 reads CASSSPKASGGSSTDTQYF. CDR3 DNA sequence: TGTGCCAGCAGCTCGCCCAAGGCTAGCGGGGGGTCTAGCACAGATACGCAGTATTTT.

The chain links TRBV6-5 to TRBJ1-5; perhaps TRBD1 as D (6 bases). V was shortened by 2 bases and J by 1 base, with 12 bases between the two germline ends. Germline-derived CDR1 and CDR2 are MNHEY and SVGAGI. CDR3 length: 16 residues. CDR3 protein: CASSYPQGPSNQPQHF. The CDR3 DNA reads as TGTGCCAGCAGTTACCCACAGGGCCCAAGCAATCAGCCCCAGCATTTT.

This clonotype was counted many times. The chain carries TRBV9 and TRBJ2-5; 10 nucleotides agree with TRBD2. The CDR3 length is 15 residues. V lost 3 bases to trimming and J lost 4 bases; unmatched junction nucleotides: 6. From germline, CDR1 is SGDLS and CDR2 YYNGEE. CDR3 coding DNA: TGTGCCAGCAGCGGTAGCGGGGGGTTGGTAGAGACCCAGTACTTC. It is translated as CASSGSGGLVETQYF. Full variable domain (rest looked up from reference TRBV9 and TRBJ2-5): DSGVTQTPKHLITATGQRVTLRCSPRSGDLSVYWYQQSLDQGLQFLIQYYNGEERAKGNILERFSAQQFPDLHSELNLSSLELGDSALYFCASSGSGGLVETQYFGPGTRLLVL.

The CDR3 is CASSFGDYPYF. The CDR3 DNA reads as TGTGCCAGCAGTTTCGGGGATTACCCGTATTTT. V is TRBV12-3 or TRBV12-4 and J is TRBJ2-3; D might be TRBD2 (5 bases). The CDR3 is 11 amino acids. V lost 3 bases and J 14 bases, leaving 12 bases between the germline ends.

This clonotype was counted only a few times. V usage is TRBV4-1 and J usage is TRBJ1-2; tentatively, D is TRBD1 (6 bases). This CDR3 contains 16 residues. The germline V and J ends were trimmed by 3 bases and 4 bases, with 18 bases remaining between them. Germline V lookup: CDR1 MGHRA, CDR2 YSYEKL. CDR3 nucleotides: TGCGCCAGCAGCCAGGGGGCACTCAATAGTGGCTATGGCTACACCTTC. As protein: CASSQGALNSGYGYTF.

This clonotype was observed a handful of times. The chain combines TRBV5-5 with TRBJ2-7; perhaps TRBD2 as D (5 bases). The CDR3 is 16 residues long. Germline V lookup: CDR1 SGHKS, CDR2 YYEKEE (reference sequence). Trimming removed 3 bases from V and 4 bases from J, with 20 bases in between. CDR3 protein: CASSSSGSPSGYEQYF. The DNA of the CDR3 is TGTGCCAGCAGCTCGTCGGGCTCTCCCTCGGGGTACGAGCAGTACTTC.

This clonotype was recorded a few times. The CDR3 region has the DNA TGTGCCAGCAGTTACGGGAGCGGGTACGAGCAGTACGTC. Amino acid sequence: CASSYGSGYEQYV. The chain employs TRBV6-2 or TRBV6-3 and TRBJ2-7, with D possibly being TRBD2 (6 bases). The germline V gene has CDR1 MNHEY and CDR2 SVGEGT. This CDR3 spans 13 amino acids. The ends were cut back, 2 bases at V and 4 bases at J, with 9 bases in the middle.

This clonotype was found a few times. The chain employs TRBV5-5 and TRBJ2-1; 8 bases match TRBD2. CDR1 and CDR2 (germline): SGHKS, YYEKEE (reference sequence). V gave up 0 bases and J gave up 9 bases; unmatched junction bases: 8. The length of the CDR3 is 15 residues. CDR3 region: CASSLVGTSTFEQFF. DNA for the CDR3: TGTGCCAGCAGCTTGGTCGGGACTAGTACTTTTGAGCAGTTCTTC.

This clonotype was counted between two and nine times. This chain joins TRBV7-9 and TRBJ2-1; D gene uncertain. CDR3 length: 15 amino acids. Germline CDR1 SEHNR, CDR2 FQNEAQ (reference sequence). V lost 1 base, J lost 0 bases, and 7 bases lay in between. Written as DNA, the CDR3 is TGTGCCAGCAGCTTAGGGGTAACCTCCTACAATGAGCAGTTCTTC. This encodes CASSLGVTSYNEQFF.

The sample holds many counts of this clonotype. The rearrangement links TRBV4-2 to TRBJ2-4, with TRBD2 identical over 8 bases. The CDR3 length is 18 residues. Looked up from germline, CDR1 is LGHNA and CDR2 is YNFKEQ. V dropped 0 bases and J dropped 5; count of bases not matched to a gene: 12. CDR3 nucleotide sequence: TGTGCCAGCAGCCAAGAATCGAGCGGGGGAATTAGGGAAAACATTCAGTACTTC. Translating gives CASSQESSGGIRENIQYF.

This chain uses TRBV28 with TRBJ1-5; D call uncertain. The V and J ends lost 6 bases and 3 bases respectively, with 6 bases between them. This CDR3 has 12 residues. CDR1 and CDR2 (germline): MDHEN, SYDVKM. The CDR3 region has the DNA TGTGCCAGCAGCTACCTCAATCAGCCCCAGCATTTT. This encodes CASSYLNQPQHF. Complete variable domain (other parts from reference TRBV28 and TRBJ1-5): DVKVTQSSRYLVKRTGEKVFLECVQDMDHENMFWYRQDPGLGLRLIYFSYDVKMKEKGDIPEGYSVSREKKERFSLILESASTNQTSMYLCASSYLNQPQHFGDGTRLSIL.

This clonotype was seen a handful of times. The chain is built from TRBV6-5 and TRBJ1-1, with D unclear. The germline V gene encodes CDR1 MNHEY and CDR2 SVGAGI. This CDR3 spans 16 amino acids. The V end lost 0 bases, the J end lost 3 bases, and 14 bases lay between the germline ends. CDR3 nucleotides: TGTGCCAGCAGTTACTCAGATCTCGGCCTTTACACTGAAGCTTTCTTT. Translated, it gives CASSYSDLGLYTEAFF.

The chain uses TRBV28 and TRBJ2-1; a possible D gene is TRBD2 (7 bases). The germline gives CDR1 MDHEN, CDR2 SYDVKM. The CDR3 has 14 residues. Trimming took off 2 bases at V and 7 bases at J, with 12 bases between the two ends. The CDR3 spells CASSLGGGPNEQFF. CDR3 in DNA: TGTGCCAGCAGTTTAGGGGGGGGGCCGAATGAGCAGTTCTTC.

The rearrangement links TRBV11-2 to TRBJ1-1, with a weak D call TRBD1 (6 bases). This CDR3 comprises 14 residues. Per germline, CDR1 SGHAT and CDR2 FQNNGV. V was trimmed by 5 bases and J by 2 bases, leaving 12 bases between them. The CDR3 region has the DNA TGTGCCAGCAGCCCGGGGACACTAAACACTGAAGCTTTCTTT. Residues: CASSPGTLNTEAFF.

This clonotype has just a few counts. The chain recombines TRBV5-5 with TRBJ1-2; TRBD1 aligns across 7 bases. Germline assignment: CDR1 SGHKS and CDR2 YYEKEE (reference sequence). Trimming removed 1 base from V and 2 bases from J; junction bases left unmatched: 8. The CDR3 is made up of 16 amino acids. The CDR3 is CASSLFPGQLNYGYTF. The DNA of the CDR3 is TGTGCCAGCAGCTTGTTTCCGGGACAGCTAAACTATGGCTACACCTTC.